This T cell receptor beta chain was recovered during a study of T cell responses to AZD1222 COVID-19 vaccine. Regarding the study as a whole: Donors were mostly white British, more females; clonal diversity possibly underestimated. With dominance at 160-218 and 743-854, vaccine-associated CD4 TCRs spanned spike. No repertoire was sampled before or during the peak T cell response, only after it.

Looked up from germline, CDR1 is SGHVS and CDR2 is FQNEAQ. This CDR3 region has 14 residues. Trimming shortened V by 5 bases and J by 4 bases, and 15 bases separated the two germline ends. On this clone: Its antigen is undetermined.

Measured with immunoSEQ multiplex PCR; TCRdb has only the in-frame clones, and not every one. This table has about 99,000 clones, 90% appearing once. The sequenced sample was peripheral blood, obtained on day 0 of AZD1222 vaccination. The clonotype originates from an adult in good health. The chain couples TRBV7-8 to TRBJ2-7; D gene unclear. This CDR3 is CASSPLTGRYEQYF. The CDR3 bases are TGTGCCAGCAGCCCTCTGACCGGCAGGTACGAGCAGTACTTC.